This is a list of T cell receptor beta chains from one sample in a study of OX40 agonist ivuxolimab in advanced cancers. Libraries were prepared by immunoSEQ multiplex PCR; TCRdb keeps only in-frame clonotypes and omits some of them. The sample lists about 69,000 clones, more than 75% seen once, with 5.5% to 7% in the top ten. The specimen was CD4+ or CD8+ T cells sorted from blood, collected in a trial of the OX40 agonist ivuxolimab. These receptors all stem from an adult with an advanced solid tumor such as melanoma, head and neck, liver or kidney cancer. Each CDR3 is given with its conserved first and last residue. The D gene is left open where the match is weak. The size field is filled for only some rows; it gives once, few, many or a size class.

V gene: TRBV6-5
D gene: .
clone size: .
J gene: TRBJ2-7
CDR3 DNA: TGTGCCAGCAGTGTCGCTGATATCTCCTACGAGCAGTACTTC
CDR3 protein: CASSVADISYEQYF

V gene: TRBV13
D gene: TRBD1
clone size: once
J gene: TRBJ1-2
CDR3 DNA: TGTGCCAGCAGTGAGCACTTCGGGACAGCCTATGGCTACACCTTC
CDR3 protein: CASSEHFGTAYGYTF

V gene: TRBV2
D gene: TRBD1
clone size: .
J gene: TRBJ2-5
CDR3 DNA: TGTGCCAGCAGTCCCCGGACAGGGGGGTACCAAGAGACCCAGTACTTC
CDR3 protein: CASSPRTGGYQETQYF

V gene: TRBV7-3
D gene: .
clone size: .
J gene: TRBJ1-5
CDR3 DNA: TGTGCCAGCAGCACCGGCAGGGGTGGTCTAGGGCCCCAGCATTTT
CDR3 protein: CASSTGRGGLGPQHF

V gene: TRBV7-9
D gene: TRBD1
clone size: .
J gene: TRBJ1-4
CDR3 DNA: TGTGCCAGCAGCTTAGGACAGGGTCCCAATGAAAAACTGTTTTTT
CDR3 protein: CASSLGQGPNEKLFF

V gene: TRBV27
D gene: TRBD2
clone size: .
J gene: TRBJ2-3
CDR3 DNA: TGTGCCAGCAGCGGCGGGGGGGCCGGGACAGATACGCAGTATTTT
CDR3 protein: CASSGGGAGTDTQYF

V gene: TRBV7-9
D gene: .
clone size: .
J gene: TRBJ1-1
CDR3 DNA: TGTGCCAGCAGCTTAGACGGGGCGAAATGGGAATGGGCTTTCTTT
CDR3 protein: CASSLDGAKWEWAFF

V gene: TRBV27
D gene: .
clone size: .
J gene: TRBJ1-4
CDR3 DNA: TGTGCCAGCAGTATTCAGTGGAATGAAAAACTGTTTTTT
CDR3 protein: CASSIQWNEKLFF

V gene: TRBV5-8
D gene: .
clone size: .
J gene: TRBJ1-5
CDR3 DNA: TGTGCCAGCAGCTCCGGGACGGGTCTGGGTCAGCCCCAGCATTTT
CDR3 protein: CASSSGTGLGQPQHF

V gene: TRBV7-3
D gene: TRBD1
clone size: .
J gene: TRBJ1-1
CDR3 DNA: TGTGCCAGCAGCTATACAGGGGCGGGGAACACTGAAGCTTTCTTT
CDR3 protein: CASSYTGAGNTEAFF

V gene: TRBV4-3
D gene: .
clone size: .
J gene: TRBJ2-7
CDR3 DNA: TGCGCCAGCAGCCAAGGGTCAGGGGGAGGGTACGAGCAGTACTTC
CDR3 protein: CASSQGSGGGYEQYF

V gene: TRBV6-6
D gene: TRBD1
clone size: .
J gene: TRBJ2-5
CDR3 DNA: TGTGCCAGCAGTTACTACAGGGGGCAGGAGACCCAGTACTTC
CDR3 protein: CASSYYRGQETQYF

V gene: TRBV19
D gene: .
clone size: .
J gene: TRBJ2-7
CDR3 DNA: TGTGCCAGTAGTATAGGAGGGGCAGTTGAGCAGTACTTC
CDR3 protein: CASSIGGAVEQYF

V gene: TRBV5-1
D gene: .
clone size: .
J gene: TRBJ2-7
CDR3 DNA: TGCGCCAGCAGCTTGCAGACAGGAAGGGGCGAGCAGTACTTC
CDR3 protein: CASSLQTGRGEQYF

V gene: TRBV5-1
D gene: .
clone size: .
J gene: TRBJ2-3
CDR3 DNA: TGCGCCAGCAAGGCGGGCCCCACAGATACGCAGTATTTT
CDR3 protein: CASKAGPTDTQYF

V gene: TRBV7-2
D gene: .
clone size: .
J gene: TRBJ2-5
CDR3 DNA: TGTGCCAGCAGCTTACGGGGACCCCAAGAGACCCAGTACTTC
CDR3 protein: CASSLRGPQETQYF

V gene: TRBV6-5
D gene: .
clone size: .
J gene: TRBJ2-5
CDR3 DNA: TGTGCCACCGCCCTTGGGGGGCGGGAGACCCAGTACTTC
CDR3 protein: CATALGGRETQYF

V gene: TRBV5-1
D gene: .
clone size: .
J gene: TRBJ2-3
CDR3 DNA: TGCGCCAGCAGCTTGTATGGGCTCGTTGCAGATACGCAGTATTTT
CDR3 protein: CASSLYGLVADTQYF

V gene: TRBV19
D gene: .
clone size: .
J gene: TRBJ1-1
CDR3 DNA: TGTGCCAGTAGTATGAGGAGACAGCCGAACACTGAAGCTTTCTTT
CDR3 protein: CASSMRRQPNTEAFF

V gene: TRBV5-5
D gene: .
clone size: .
J gene: TRBJ1-4
CDR3 DNA: TGTGCCAGCAACCCACGTGGGACTAATGAAAAACTGTTTTTT
CDR3 protein: CASNPRGTNEKLFF

V gene: TRBV7-2
D gene: .
clone size: once
J gene: TRBJ2-1
CDR3 DNA: TGTGCCAGCAGCTTAGGAGTTCGGACCGTATACAATGAGCAGTTCTTC
CDR3 protein: CASSLGVRTVYNEQFF

V gene: TRBV5-5
D gene: .
clone size: .
J gene: TRBJ1-4
CDR3 DNA: TGTGCCAGCAGCAAGGGAGGCCCTTCCGAAAAACTGTTTTTT
CDR3 protein: CASSKGGPSEKLFF

V gene: TRBV13
D gene: .
clone size: .
J gene: TRBJ2-1
CDR3 DNA: TGTGCCAGCAGCTTAGAGGGGGGGAAAGAGGAGCAGTTCTTC
CDR3 protein: CASSLEGGKEEQFF

V gene: TRBV10-2
D gene: .
clone size: .
J gene: TRBJ2-1
CDR3 DNA: TGCGCCAGCAGTGACGGGGCCTGGGATGAGCAGTTCTTC
CDR3 protein: CASSDGAWDEQFF

V gene: TRBV2
D gene: .
clone size: .
J gene: TRBJ2-2
CDR3 DNA: TGTGCCAGCAGTCCTAGCGCCACCGGGGAGCTGTTTTTT
CDR3 protein: CASSPSATGELFF

V gene: TRBV7-9
D gene: .
clone size: .
J gene: TRBJ2-3
CDR3 DNA: TGTGCCAGCAGCTTAATAAGGGAAAAAACTAGCACAGATACGCAGTATTTT
CDR3 protein: CASSLIREKTSTDTQYF

V gene: TRBV15
D gene: .
clone size: once
J gene: TRBJ1-5
CDR3 DNA: TGTGCCACCAGCAGATCTTTCATAGGGCTACTGAATAGCAATCAGCCCCAGCATTTT
CDR3 protein: CATSRSFIGLLNSNQPQHF

V gene: TRBV5-4
D gene: .
clone size: .
J gene: TRBJ2-5
CDR3 DNA: TGTGCCAGCAGCCCTCGGGACACCCAAGAGACCCAGTACTTC
CDR3 protein: CASSPRDTQETQYF

V gene: TRBV18
D gene: .
clone size: .
J gene: TRBJ2-1
CDR3 DNA: TGTGCCAGCTCACCAGTGGTCGAGCACAATGAGCAGTTCTTC
CDR3 protein: CASSPVVEHNEQFF

V gene: TRBV4-2
D gene: TRBD1
clone size: .
J gene: TRBJ2-5
CDR3 DNA: TGTGCCAGCAGCCCCGGACAGGGAGAAGAGACCCAGTACTTC
CDR3 protein: CASSPGQGEETQYF

V gene: TRBV2
D gene: .
clone size: .
J gene: TRBJ1-2
CDR3 DNA: TGTGCCAGCAGTGAAGAAGGGAATTCTAGAGGCTACACCTTC
CDR3 protein: CASSEEGNSRGYTF

V gene: TRBV6-6
D gene: TRBD2
clone size: .
J gene: TRBJ2-7
CDR3 DNA: TGTGCCAGCACTGACCTCGGGAGGAGGAAGGGCTACGAGCAGTACTTC
CDR3 protein: CASTDLGRRKGYEQYF

V gene: TRBV18
D gene: .
clone size: .
J gene: TRBJ1-1
CDR3 DNA: TGTGCCAGCTCACCATCGGTGGACATGAACACTGAAGCTTTCTTT
CDR3 protein: CASSPSVDMNTEAFF

V gene: TRBV5-5
D gene: .
clone size: once
J gene: TRBJ1-6
CDR3 DNA: TGTGCCAGCAGCTTGGTCGGAGACAGGTGGTCCTTGCTGCTCCACTTT
CDR3 protein: CASSLVGDRWSLLLHF

V gene: TRBV7-2
D gene: .
clone size: .
J gene: TRBJ2-2
CDR3 DNA: TGTGCCAGCAGCTCTCACGGGGGGCAGTTCACCGGGGAGCTGTTTTTT
CDR3 protein: CASSSHGGQFTGELFF

V gene: TRBV27
D gene: .
clone size: few
J gene: TRBJ1-1
CDR3 DNA: TGTGCCAGCAGTTGGGGAATGAACACTGAAGCTTTCTTT
CDR3 protein: CASSWGMNTEAFF

V gene: TRBV5-4
D gene: TRBD1
clone size: .
J gene: TRBJ1-4
CDR3 DNA: TGTGCCAGCAGCTCACAGGGGCGTGGGGAAAAACTGTTTTTT
CDR3 protein: CASSSQGRGEKLFF

V gene: TRBV9
D gene: .
clone size: .
J gene: TRBJ2-3
CDR3 DNA: TGTGCCAGCAGCCAAGAGGGGGTTAGCACAGATACGCAGTATTTT
CDR3 protein: CASSQEGVSTDTQYF

V gene: TRBV7-3
D gene: .
clone size: .
J gene: TRBJ2-1
CDR3 DNA: TGTGCCAGCCCCGAGGTTCCAGCGGAGGCGAGGGACAATGAGCAGTTCTTC
CDR3 protein: CASPEVPAEARDNEQFF

V gene: TRBV9
D gene: .
clone size: .
J gene: TRBJ2-7
CDR3 DNA: TGTGCCAGCAGCGTGGGGCCCACCTACGAGCAGTACTTC
CDR3 protein: CASSVGPTYEQYF

V gene: TRBV7-2
D gene: TRBD1
clone size: .
J gene: TRBJ1-2
CDR3 DNA: TGTGCCAGCAGCCGGGACAGGGGCCTCCTTGGCTACACCTTC
CDR3 protein: CASSRDRGLLGYTF

V gene: TRBV7-9
D gene: .
clone size: .
J gene: TRBJ1-2
CDR3 DNA: TGTGCCAGCAGCTTATATCCTCCCGTTGCCTTCTATGGCTACACCTTC
CDR3 protein: CASSLYPPVAFYGYTF

V gene: TRBV5-1
D gene: TRBD1
clone size: .
J gene: TRBJ2-7
CDR3 DNA: TGCGCCAGCAGCGAGACCGGGACAGCCTTAACAAACTTC
CDR3 protein: CASSETGTALTNF

V gene: TRBV2
D gene: .
clone size: many
J gene: TRBJ1-2
CDR3 DNA: TGTGCCAGTCAGTATGAGGATGGCTACACCTTC
CDR3 protein: CASQYEDGYTF

V gene: TRBV27
D gene: TRBD2
clone size: once
J gene: TRBJ2-1
CDR3 DNA: TGTGCCAGCCGGACTAGCGGGAGGGCCTACAATGAGCAGTTCTTC
CDR3 protein: CASRTSGRAYNEQFF

V gene: TRBV2
D gene: TRBD2
clone size: .
J gene: TRBJ2-7
CDR3 DNA: TGTGCCAGCAGTGCTGTATGGGGGGGCGAGCAGTACTTC
CDR3 protein: CASSAVWGGEQYF

V gene: TRBV6-5
D gene: .
clone size: .
J gene: TRBJ1-2
CDR3 DNA: TGTGCCAGCAGTTACGCGGGCTATGGCTACACCTTC
CDR3 protein: CASSYAGYGYTF

V gene: TRBV30
D gene: .
clone size: .
J gene: TRBJ1-6
CDR3 DNA: TGTGCCTGGAGGGGAATGAGCTCCTATAATTCACCCCTCCACTTT
CDR3 protein: CAWRGMSSYNSPLHF

V gene: TRBV7-9
D gene: TRBD1
clone size: .
J gene: TRBJ1-2
CDR3 DNA: TGTGCCAGCAGCTTAGATCGCCGGACAGGGCCGCGATATGGCTACACCTTC
CDR3 protein: CASSLDRRTGPRYGYTF

V gene: TRBV5-4
D gene: .
clone size: .
J gene: TRBJ1-2
CDR3 DNA: TGTGCCAGCAGCTTACCGAACGCAGGGGAGGGGTATGGCTACACCTTC
CDR3 protein: CASSLPNAGEGYGYTF

V gene: TRBV19
D gene: TRBD1
clone size: .
J gene: TRBJ2-2
CDR3 DNA: TGTGCCAGTAGTTTCCCCGGGACAGCGAACACCGGGGAGCTGTTTTTT
CDR3 protein: CASSFPGTANTGELFF

V gene: TRBV18
D gene: .
clone size: .
J gene: TRBJ1-5
CDR3 DNA: TGTGCCAGCTCGCGGAAATTGGACAATAGCAATCAGCCCCAGCATTTT
CDR3 protein: CASSRKLDNSNQPQHF

V gene: TRBV4-3
D gene: .
clone size: .
J gene: TRBJ1-1
CDR3 DNA: TGCGCCAGCAGTATCAGGATGAACACTGAAGCTTTCTTT
CDR3 protein: CASSIRMNTEAFF

V gene: TRBV30
D gene: TRBD1
clone size: .
J gene: TRBJ1-3
CDR3 DNA: TGTGCCTGGGAGACAGGGTCGGTTGGAAACACCATATATTTT
CDR3 protein: CAWETGSVGNTIYF

V gene: TRBV7-6
D gene: .
clone size: .
J gene: TRBJ2-2
CDR3 DNA: TGTGCCAGCAGCTTAGTGGGGGGTTTCGGGGAGCTGTTTTTT
CDR3 protein: CASSLVGGFGELFF